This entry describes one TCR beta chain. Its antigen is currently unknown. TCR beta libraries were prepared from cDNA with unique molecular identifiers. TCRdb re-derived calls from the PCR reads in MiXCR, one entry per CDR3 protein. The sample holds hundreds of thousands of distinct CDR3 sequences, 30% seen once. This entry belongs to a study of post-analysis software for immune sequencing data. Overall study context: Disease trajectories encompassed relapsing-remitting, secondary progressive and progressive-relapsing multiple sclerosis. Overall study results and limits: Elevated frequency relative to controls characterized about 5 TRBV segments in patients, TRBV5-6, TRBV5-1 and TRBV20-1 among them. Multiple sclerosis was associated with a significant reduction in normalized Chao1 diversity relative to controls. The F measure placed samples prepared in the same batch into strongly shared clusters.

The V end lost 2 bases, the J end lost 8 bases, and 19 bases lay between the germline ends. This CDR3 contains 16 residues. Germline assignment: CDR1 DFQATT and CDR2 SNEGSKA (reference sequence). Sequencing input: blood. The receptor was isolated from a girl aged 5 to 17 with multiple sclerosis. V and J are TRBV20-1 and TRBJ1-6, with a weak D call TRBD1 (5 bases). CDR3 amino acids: CSARPTSGASYSPLHF. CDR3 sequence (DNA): TGCAGTGCTAGACCGACCAGCGGGGCCTCCTATTCACCCCTCCACTTT.